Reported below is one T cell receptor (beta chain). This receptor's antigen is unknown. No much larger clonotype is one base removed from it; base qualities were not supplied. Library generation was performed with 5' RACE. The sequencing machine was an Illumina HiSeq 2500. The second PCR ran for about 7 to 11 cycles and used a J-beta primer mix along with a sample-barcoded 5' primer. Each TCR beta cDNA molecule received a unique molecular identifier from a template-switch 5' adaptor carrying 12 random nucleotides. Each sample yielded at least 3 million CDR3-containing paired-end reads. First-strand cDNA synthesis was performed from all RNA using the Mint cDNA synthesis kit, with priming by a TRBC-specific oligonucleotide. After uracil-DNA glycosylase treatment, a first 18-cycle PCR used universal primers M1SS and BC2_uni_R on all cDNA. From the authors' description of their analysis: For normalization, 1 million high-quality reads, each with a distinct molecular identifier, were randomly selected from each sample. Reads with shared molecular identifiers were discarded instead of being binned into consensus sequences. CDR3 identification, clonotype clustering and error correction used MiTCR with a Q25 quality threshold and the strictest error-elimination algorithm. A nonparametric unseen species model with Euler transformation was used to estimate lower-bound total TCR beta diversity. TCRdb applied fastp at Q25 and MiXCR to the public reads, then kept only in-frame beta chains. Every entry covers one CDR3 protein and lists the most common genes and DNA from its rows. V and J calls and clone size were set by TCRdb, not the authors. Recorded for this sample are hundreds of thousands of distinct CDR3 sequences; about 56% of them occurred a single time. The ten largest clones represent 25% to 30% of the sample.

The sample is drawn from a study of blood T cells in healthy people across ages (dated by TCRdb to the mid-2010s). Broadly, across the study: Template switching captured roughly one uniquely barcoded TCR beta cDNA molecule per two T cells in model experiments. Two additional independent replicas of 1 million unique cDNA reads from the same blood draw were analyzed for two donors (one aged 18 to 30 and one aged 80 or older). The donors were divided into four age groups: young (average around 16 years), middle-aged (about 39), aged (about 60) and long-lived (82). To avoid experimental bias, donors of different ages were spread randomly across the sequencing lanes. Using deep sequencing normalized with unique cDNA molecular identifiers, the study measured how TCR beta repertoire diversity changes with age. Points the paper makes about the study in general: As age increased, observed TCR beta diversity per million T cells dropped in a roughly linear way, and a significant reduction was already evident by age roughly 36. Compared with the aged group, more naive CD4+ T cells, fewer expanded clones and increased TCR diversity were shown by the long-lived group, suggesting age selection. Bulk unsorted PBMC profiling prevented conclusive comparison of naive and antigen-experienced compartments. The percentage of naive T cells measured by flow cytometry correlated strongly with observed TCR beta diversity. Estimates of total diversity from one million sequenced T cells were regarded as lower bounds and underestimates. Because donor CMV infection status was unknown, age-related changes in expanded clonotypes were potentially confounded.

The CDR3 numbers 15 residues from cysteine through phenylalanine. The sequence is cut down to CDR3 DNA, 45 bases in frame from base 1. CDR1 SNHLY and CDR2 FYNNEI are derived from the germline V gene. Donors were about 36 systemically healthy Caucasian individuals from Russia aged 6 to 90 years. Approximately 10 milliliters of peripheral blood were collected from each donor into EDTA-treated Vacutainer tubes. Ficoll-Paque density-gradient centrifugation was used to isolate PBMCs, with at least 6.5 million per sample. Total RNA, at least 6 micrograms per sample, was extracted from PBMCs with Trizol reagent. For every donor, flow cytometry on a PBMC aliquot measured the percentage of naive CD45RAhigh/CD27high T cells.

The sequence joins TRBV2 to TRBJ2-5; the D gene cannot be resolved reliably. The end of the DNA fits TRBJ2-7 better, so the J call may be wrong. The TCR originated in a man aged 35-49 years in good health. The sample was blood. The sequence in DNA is TGTGCCAGCAGTGAAACGTTGAGACGGATTTACGAGCAGTACTTC. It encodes CASSETLRRIYEQYF.